Each of the 2 T cell receptor beta chains below was sequenced from the same sample in a study of CD8+ T cells in alopecia areata. Treatment specified: oral pan-JAK inhibitor, 5-10 mg twice daily. Once RNA had been extracted, it was reverse transcribed into cDNA to act as the sequencing template. The protocol was immunoSEQ multiplex PCR, while the TCRdb copy is restricted to in-frame clones and leaves out a portion. The sample carries more than 200,000 clones, over 40% recorded once. Specimen: CD4+ T cells sorted from blood, collected at approximately week 36, from a patient treated with tofacitinib. These receptors were obtained from a human donor with alopecia areata.

This clone was seen a handful of times. The DNA of the CDR3 is TGTGCCAGCAGCTTACTAGAGATCGTCCGTTACAATGAGCAGTTCTTC. Protein sequence: CASSLLEIVRYNEQFF. The chain is built from TRBV11-1 and TRBJ2-1; no firm D call. The CDR3 contains 16 residues. V was pared by 2 bases and J by 4 bases, with 15 bases between. CDR1 and CDR2 (germline): SGHAT, FQDESV (reference sequence).

The rearrangement uses TRBV15 and TRBJ2-3, with D tentatively TRBD2 (5 bases). Germline values: CDR1 LNHNV, CDR2 YYDKDF (reference sequence). The CDR3 loop spans 20 amino acids. The V end was cut by 0 bases, the J end by 0 bases, with 22 bases between. The CDR3 bases are TGTGCCACCAGCAGAGACAAGCTTGCTACTAGAGCCTCTAGCACAGATACGCAGTATTTT. Protein: CATSRDKLATRASSTDTQYF.